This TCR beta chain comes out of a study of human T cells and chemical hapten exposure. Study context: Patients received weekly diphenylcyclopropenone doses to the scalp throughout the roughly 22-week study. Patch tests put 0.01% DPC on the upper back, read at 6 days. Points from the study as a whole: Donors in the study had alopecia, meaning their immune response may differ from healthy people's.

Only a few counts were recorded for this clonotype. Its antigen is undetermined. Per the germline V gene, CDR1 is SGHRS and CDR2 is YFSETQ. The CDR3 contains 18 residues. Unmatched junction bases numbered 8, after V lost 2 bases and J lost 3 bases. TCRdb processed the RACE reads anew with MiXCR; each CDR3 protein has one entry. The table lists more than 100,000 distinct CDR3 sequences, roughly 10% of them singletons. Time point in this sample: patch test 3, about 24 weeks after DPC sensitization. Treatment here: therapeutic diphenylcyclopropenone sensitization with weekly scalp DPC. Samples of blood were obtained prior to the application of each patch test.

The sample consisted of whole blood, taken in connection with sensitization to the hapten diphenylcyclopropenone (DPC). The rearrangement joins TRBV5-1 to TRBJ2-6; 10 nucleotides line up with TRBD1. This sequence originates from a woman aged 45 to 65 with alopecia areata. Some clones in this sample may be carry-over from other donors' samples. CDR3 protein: CASSLETGGVVGANVLTF. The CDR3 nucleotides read TGCGCCAGCAGCTTAGAGACAGGGGGCGTAGTTGGGGCCAACGTCCTGACTTTC.